These 9 T cell receptor beta chains were sequenced from one sample in a study of CD8 T cells in ankylosing spondylitis. TCRdb called the 5' RACE reads again in MiXCR, with one record for every CDR3 protein. The repertoire consists of 250,000 to 350,000 distinct CDR3 sequences, with 20% occurring once and the leading ten covering 7.5% to 9.5%. The sequencing sample was made of blood, either unsorted or a sorted T cell fraction (not recorded which). The receptors derive from a male donor with ankylosing spondylitis or in good health (not recorded which).

This clonotype was recorded at least ten times. The chain employs TRBV15 and TRBJ2-1, with D perhaps matching TRBD1 (5 bases). Trimming pared 0 bases from V and 6 bases from J, leaving 12 bases between. Looked up from germline, CDR1 is LNHNV and CDR2 is YYDKDF (reference sequence). The CDR3 has 15 amino acids. CDR3 protein: CATSREGRVSNEQFF. The DNA of the CDR3 is TGTGCCACCAGCAGAGAAGGCAGGGTGAGCAATGAGCAGTTCTTC.

This clonotype was recorded a few times. The V call is TRBV28, the J call TRBJ2-2; D is unresolved. Germline lookup yields CDR1 MDHEN and CDR2 SYDVKM. V lost 4 bases and J 1 base, leaving 10 bases between the germline ends. The CDR3 totals 15 residues. This chain's CDR3 is CASSSPGLNTGELFF. The CDR3 DNA follows: TGTGCCAGCAGTTCTCCGGGCCTGAACACCGGGGAGCTGTTTTTT. Drawing the rest from reference TRBV28 and TRBJ2-2, the complete variable domain is DVKVTQSSRYLVKRTGEKVFLECVQDMDHENMFWYRQDPGLGLRLIYFSYDVKMKEKGDIPEGYSVSREKKERFSLILESASTNQTSMYLCASSSPGLNTGELFFGEGSRLTVL.

This clonotype was seen ten or more times. CDR3 coding DNA: TGTGCCAGCAGGCTCGGGACAGGGGGCACTGAAGCTTTCTTT. This sequence encodes CASRLGTGGTEAFF. This rearrangement joins TRBV3-1 to TRBJ1-1, with 11 bases lining up with TRBD1. This CDR3 contains 14 residues. The germline V gene has CDR1 LGHDT and CDR2 YNNKEL (reference sequence). Unmatched junction bases numbered 4, after V lost 6 bases and J lost 4 bases. The full variable domain, completed using reference TRBV3-1 and TRBJ1-1, is DTAVSQTPKYLVTQMGNDKSIKCEQNLGHDTMYWYKQDSKKFLKIMFSYNNKELIINETVPNRFSPKSPDKAHLNLHINSLELGDSAVYFCASRLGTGGTEAFFGQGTRLTVV.

This rearrangement joins TRBV6-1 to TRBJ1-1; unclear D gene. CDR3 length equals 14 residues. Germline-derived CDR1 and CDR2 are MNHNS and SASEGT. The V end lost 4 bases, the J end lost 1 base, and 10 bases lay between the germline ends. CDR3 residues: CASSARVGNTEAFF. CDR3 sequence (DNA): TGTGCCAGCAGTGCTCGCGTTGGGAACACTGAAGCTTTCTTT.

This clonotype was detected only a few times. The J gene is TRBJ2-3, the V gene TRBV15; D is unclear. The germline gives CDR1 LNHNV, CDR2 YYDKDF (reference sequence). V was cut by 0 bases and J by 6 bases, with 7 bases left in between. The CDR3 consists of 13 residues. The CDR3 sequence: CATSRDVKDTQYF. The CDR3, as DNA: TGTGCCACCAGCAGAGATGTGAAGGATACGCAGTATTTT.

V usage is TRBV15 and J usage is TRBJ2-1; 16 bases are a match to TRBD2. The CDR3 has 19 amino acids. Looked up from germline, CDR1 is LNHNV and CDR2 is YYDKDF (reference sequence). With 0 bases clipped from V and 4 bases from J, the junction kept 6 bases outside the gene matches. The CDR3 loop reads CATSRDRGTSGREYNEQFF. In DNA, the CDR3 is TGTGCCACCAGCAGAGATCGGGGGACTAGCGGGAGGGAATACAATGAGCAGTTCTTC.

As to this clonotype: The junction and the germline gene differ at one end; a read error may be behind it. This sequence joins TRBV12-3 or TRBV12-4 and TRBJ2-6; the match to TRBD1 covers 8 bases. The CDR3 runs to 16 residues. CDR3 region: CASRLQGATGANVLTF. For the CDR3, the DNA is TGTGCCAGCCGTTTGCAGGGGGCTACAGGGGCCAACGTCCTGACTTTC.

The chain joins TRBV20-1 to TRBJ2-2; D remains ambiguous. From germline, CDR1 is DFQATT and CDR2 SNEGSKA (reference sequence). This CDR3 spans 12 amino acids. Trimming cost V 7 bases and J 1 base, with 7 bases left between them. CDR3 DNA sequence: TGCAGTGAGATGCGGAACACCGGGGAGCTGTTTTTT. Translation: CSEMRNTGELFF.

Ten or more counts support this clonotype. This chain connects TRBV7-8 to TRBJ2-2, with D perhaps TRBD1 or TRBD2 (6 bases each). The CDR3 covers 16 residues. Trimming stripped 3 bases from V and 0 bases from J, with 11 bases between. Germline V gene data show CDR1 as SGHVS and CDR2 as FQNEAQ. CDR3 loop: CASSLGRGPNTGELFF. The CDR3 region has the DNA TGTGCCAGCAGCTTGGGTCGGGGGCCGAACACCGGGGAGCTGTTTTTT.